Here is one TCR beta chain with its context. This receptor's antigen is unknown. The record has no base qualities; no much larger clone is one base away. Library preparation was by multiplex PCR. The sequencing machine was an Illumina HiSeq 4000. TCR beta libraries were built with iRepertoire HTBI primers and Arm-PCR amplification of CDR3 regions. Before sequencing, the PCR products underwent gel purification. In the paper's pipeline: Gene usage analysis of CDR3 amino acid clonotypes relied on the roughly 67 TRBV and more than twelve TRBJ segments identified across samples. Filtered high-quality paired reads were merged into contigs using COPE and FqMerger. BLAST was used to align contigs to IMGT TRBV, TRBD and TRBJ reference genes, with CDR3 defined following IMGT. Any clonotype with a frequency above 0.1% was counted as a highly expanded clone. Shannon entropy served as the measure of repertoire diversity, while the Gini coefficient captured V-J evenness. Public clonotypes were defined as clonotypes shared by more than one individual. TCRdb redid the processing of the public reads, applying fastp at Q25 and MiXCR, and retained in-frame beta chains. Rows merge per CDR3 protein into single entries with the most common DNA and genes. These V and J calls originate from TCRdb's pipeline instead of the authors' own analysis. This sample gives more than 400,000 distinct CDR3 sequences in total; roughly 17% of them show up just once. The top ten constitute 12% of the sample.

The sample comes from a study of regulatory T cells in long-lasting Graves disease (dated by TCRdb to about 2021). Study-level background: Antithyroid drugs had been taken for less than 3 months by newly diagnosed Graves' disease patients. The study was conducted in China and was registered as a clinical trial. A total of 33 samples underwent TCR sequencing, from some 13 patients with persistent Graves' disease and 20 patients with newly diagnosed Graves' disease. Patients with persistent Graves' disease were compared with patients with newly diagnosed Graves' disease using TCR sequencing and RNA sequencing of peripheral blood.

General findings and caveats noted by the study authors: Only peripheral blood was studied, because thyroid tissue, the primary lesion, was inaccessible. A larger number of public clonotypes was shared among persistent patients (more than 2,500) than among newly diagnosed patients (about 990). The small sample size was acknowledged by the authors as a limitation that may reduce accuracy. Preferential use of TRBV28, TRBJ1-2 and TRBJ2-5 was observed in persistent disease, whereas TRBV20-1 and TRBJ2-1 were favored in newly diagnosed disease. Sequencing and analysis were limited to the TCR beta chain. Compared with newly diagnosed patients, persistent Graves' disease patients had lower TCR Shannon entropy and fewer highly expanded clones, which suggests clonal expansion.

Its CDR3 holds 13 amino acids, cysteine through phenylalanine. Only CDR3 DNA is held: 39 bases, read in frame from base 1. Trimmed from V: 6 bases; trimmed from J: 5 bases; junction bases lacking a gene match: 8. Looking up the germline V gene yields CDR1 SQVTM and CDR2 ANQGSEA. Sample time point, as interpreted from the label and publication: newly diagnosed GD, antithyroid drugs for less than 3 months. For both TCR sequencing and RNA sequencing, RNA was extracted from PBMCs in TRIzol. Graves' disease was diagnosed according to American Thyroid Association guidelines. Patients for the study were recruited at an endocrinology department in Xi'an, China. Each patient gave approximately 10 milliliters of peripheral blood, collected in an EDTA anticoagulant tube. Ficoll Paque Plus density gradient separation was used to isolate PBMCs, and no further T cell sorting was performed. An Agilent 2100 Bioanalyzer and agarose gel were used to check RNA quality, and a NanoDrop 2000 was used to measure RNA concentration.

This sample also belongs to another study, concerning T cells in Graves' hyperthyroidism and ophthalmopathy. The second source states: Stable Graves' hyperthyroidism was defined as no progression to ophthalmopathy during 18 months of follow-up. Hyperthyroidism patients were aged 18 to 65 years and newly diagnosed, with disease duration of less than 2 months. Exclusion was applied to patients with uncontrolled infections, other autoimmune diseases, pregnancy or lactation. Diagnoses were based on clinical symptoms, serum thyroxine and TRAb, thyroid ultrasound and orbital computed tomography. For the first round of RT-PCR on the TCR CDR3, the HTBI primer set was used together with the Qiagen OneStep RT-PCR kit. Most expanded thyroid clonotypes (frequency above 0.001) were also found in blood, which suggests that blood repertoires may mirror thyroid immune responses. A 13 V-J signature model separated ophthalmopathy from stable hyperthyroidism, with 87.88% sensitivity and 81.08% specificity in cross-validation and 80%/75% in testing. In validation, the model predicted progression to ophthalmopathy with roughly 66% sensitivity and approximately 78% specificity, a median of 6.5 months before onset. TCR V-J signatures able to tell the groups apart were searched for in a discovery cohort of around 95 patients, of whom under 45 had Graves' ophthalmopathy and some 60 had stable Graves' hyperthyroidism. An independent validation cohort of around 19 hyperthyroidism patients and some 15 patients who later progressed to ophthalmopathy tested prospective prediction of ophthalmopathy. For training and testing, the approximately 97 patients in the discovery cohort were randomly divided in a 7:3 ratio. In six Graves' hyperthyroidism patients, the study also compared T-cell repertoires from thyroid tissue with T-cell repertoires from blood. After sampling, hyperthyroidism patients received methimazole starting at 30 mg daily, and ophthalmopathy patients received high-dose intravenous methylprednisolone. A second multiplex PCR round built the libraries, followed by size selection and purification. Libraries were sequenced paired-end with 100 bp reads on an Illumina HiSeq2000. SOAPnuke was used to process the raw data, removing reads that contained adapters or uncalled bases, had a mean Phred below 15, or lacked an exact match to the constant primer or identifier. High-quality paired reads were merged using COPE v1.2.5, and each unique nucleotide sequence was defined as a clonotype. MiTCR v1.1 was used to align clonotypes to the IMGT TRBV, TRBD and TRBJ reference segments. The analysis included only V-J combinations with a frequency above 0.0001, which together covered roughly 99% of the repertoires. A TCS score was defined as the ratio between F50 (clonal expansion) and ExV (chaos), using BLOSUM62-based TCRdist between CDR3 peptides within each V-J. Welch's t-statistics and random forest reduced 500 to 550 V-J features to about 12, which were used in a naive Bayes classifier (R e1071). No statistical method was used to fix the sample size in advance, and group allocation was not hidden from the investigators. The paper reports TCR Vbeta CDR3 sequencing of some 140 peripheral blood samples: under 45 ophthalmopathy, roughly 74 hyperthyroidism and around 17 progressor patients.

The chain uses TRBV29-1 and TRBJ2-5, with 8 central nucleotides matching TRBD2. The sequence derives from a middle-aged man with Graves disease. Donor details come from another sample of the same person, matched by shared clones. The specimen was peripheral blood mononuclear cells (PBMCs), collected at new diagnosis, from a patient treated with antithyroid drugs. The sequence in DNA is TGCAGCGTCCAGAGGACTAGCCCCGAGACCCAGTACTTC. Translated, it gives CSVQRTSPETQYF.